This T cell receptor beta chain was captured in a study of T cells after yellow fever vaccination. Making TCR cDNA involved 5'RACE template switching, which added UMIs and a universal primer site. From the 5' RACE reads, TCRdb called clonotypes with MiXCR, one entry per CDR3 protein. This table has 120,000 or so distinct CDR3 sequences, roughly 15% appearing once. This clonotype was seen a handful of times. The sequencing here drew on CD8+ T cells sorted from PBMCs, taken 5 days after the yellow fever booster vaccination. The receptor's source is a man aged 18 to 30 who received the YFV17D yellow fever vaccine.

The CDR3 loop is CASRGRVDEQFF. The CDR3 nucleotides read TGTGCCAGCAGAGGCAGGGTTGATGAGCAGTTCTTC. The chain recombines TRBV27 with TRBJ2-1; a possible D gene is TRBD1 (5 bases). Germline values: CDR1 MNHEY, CDR2 SMNVEV (reference sequence). The V and J ends lost 6 bases and 8 bases respectively, with 11 bases between them. CDR3 length: 12 residues.